The rows below give T cell receptor beta chains drawn from one sample of a study of T cell responses to AZD1222 COVID-19 vaccine. Some clones are missing from TCRdb's copy, which holds only in-frame ones; the method was immunoSEQ multiplex PCR. Here the sample spans about 82,000 clones, just under 90% being singletons. The sequencing used peripheral blood, collected on day 0 of AZD1222 vaccination. The receptors shown here come from an adult in good health. Both conserved end residues are part of each CDR3. D genes are given only for firm matches. The listing skips clone size in some rows; elsewhere it reads once, few, many or a size class.

d_gene,len,abundance,j_gene,v_gene,CDR3nt,CDR3aa
.,14,once,TRBJ1-3,TRBV5-6,TGTGCCAGCAGCCCAAAAACCTCTGGAAACACCATATATTTT,CASSPKTSGNTIYF
.,14,once,TRBJ2-3,TRBV11-3,TGTGCCAGCAGCTTAACGGTGGTATCAGATACGCAGTATTTT,CASSLTVVSDTQYF
.,14,.,TRBJ1-5,TRBV30,TGTGCCTGGAGCCGAGTCGGGGGCAATCAGCCCCAGCATTTT,CAWSRVGGNQPQHF
TRBD2,17,.,TRBJ2-3,TRBV7-3,TGTGCCAGCAGCAGAGTAGGACTAGCGGGGACCGAGGATACGCAGTATTTT,CASSRVGLAGTEDTQYF
.,12,once,TRBJ1-2,TRBV28,TGTGCCAGCAGTGGGACCGCCTATGGCTACACCTTC,CASSGTAYGYTF
TRBD1,14,.,TRBJ1-5,TRBV19,TGTGCCAGTTCAGGACAGGGGGCGTCTCAGCCCCAGCATTTT,CASSGQGASQPQHF
TRBD1,13,.,TRBJ1-2,TRBV27,TGTGCCAGCAGTTTAAGGACAGGGGGCGAATTCACCTTC,CASSLRTGGEFTF
.,12,.,TRBJ1-2,TRBV2,TGTGCACGAGAGGAGCCTCTAAATGGCTACACCTTC,CAREEPLNGYTF
.,13,.,TRBJ1-5,TRBV5-1,TGCGCCAGCAGCTTCAGTTCGGTGTCGACCCAGCATTTT,CASSFSSVSTQHF
.,13,.,TRBJ1-3,TRBV9,TGTGCCAGCAGCGTAGAGGCTGGAAACACCATATATTTT,CASSVEAGNTIYF
.,15,.,TRBJ1-2,TRBV4-1,TGCGCCAGCAGCCAAGAAGCTACAGAGACGCGTGGCTACACCTTC,CASSQEATETRGYTF
.,15,.,TRBJ1-2,TRBV7-3,TGTGCCAGCAGCTTAACGGCAGTTTCTAACTATGGCTACACCTTC,CASSLTAVSNYGYTF
.,12,.,TRBJ1-2,TRBV15,TGTGCCACCAGCCTCGGGGGGTACGGCTACACCTTC,CATSLGGYGYTF
.,13,.,TRBJ2-5,TRBV5-4,TGTGCCAGCAGCTGGGGCAGCGAAGAGACCCAGTACTTC,CASSWGSEETQYF
TRBD2,15,.,TRBJ2-3,TRBV4-3,TGCGCCAGCAGGAAGGGCGGGGGGCGGTGGGATACGCAGTATTTT,CASRKGGGRWDTQYF
.,13,.,TRBJ1-1,TRBV7-8,TGTGCCAGCAGCTTGCTGTTAAACAATGAAGCTTTCTTT,CASSLLLNNEAFF
.,16,.,TRBJ1-6,TRBV9,TGTGCCAGCAGCCCCCGGGACGGGCCGTATAATTCACCCCTCCACTTT,CASSPRDGPYNSPLHF
.,14,.,TRBJ1-5,TRBV9,TGTGCCAGCAGCGGTAGGGCCCAGAATCAGCCCCAGCATTTT,CASSGRAQNQPQHF
TRBD1,16,few,TRBJ1-5,TRBV6-5,TGTGCCAGCAGTTCTCAAGGGACAGGTCTTAGTCAGCCCCAGCATTTT,CASSSQGTGLSQPQHF
.,16,.,TRBJ1-5,TRBV11-2,TGTGCCAGCAGCTTAGTTGGCAGGCTTAGCAATCAGCCCCAGCATTTT,CASSLVGRLSNQPQHF
.,14,.,TRBJ1-5,TRBV27,TGTGCCAGCAGCCGAGGTCGTAGCAATCAGCCCCAGCATTTT,CASSRGRSNQPQHF
TRBD2,17,.,TRBJ2-1,TRBV7-7,TGTGCTAGCAGCTTAAGGGGGGGGACTAGCGGGACGGGAGAGCAGTTCTTC,CASSLRGGTSGTGEQFF